The rows below give T cell receptor beta chains drawn from one sample of a study of blood T cell repertoires in COVID-19. Clones were read by immunoSEQ multiplex PCR, and TCRdb kept only the in-frame ones, dropping some. Among about 150,000 clones listed, approximately 90% were seen once. The sequenced sample was PBMCs or T cells enriched from blood (not recorded which). The receptors were gathered from a woman aged 40 to 50 who had been exposed to COVID-19. The conserved cysteine and the conserved F or W are not part of the CDR3 here.

v_call cdr3_aa
TRBV4-1 ASSPGQGGRTEAF
TRBV6-5 ASSYSGRTGNTIY
TRBV7-2 ASTSYREGQPQH
TRBV5-1 ASSGRQGVNTEAF
TRBV19 ASSMGRLGTGELF
TRBV4-1 ASSQDARVGELF
TRBV4-1 ASSQANRIGQF
TRBV12-3/TRBV12-4 ASSLLYNEQF
TRBV7-9 ASSSELGQSNYGYT
TRBV2 ASSVEAKAF
TRBV6-5 ATSGGQGRRETQY
TRBV6-5 ASNEKGRQAF
TRBV6-1 ASSESARGGSEQY
TRBV12-5 ASGWEGRLAGANVLT